This passage covers 27 T cell receptor beta chains from one sample sequenced in a study of T cell responses to AZD1222 COVID-19 vaccine. TCRdb's copy holds only in-frame clones and misses some; the assay was immunoSEQ multiplex PCR. In the table there are approximately 130,000 clones, around 90% of which are singletons. Sequencing used peripheral blood, obtained 28 days after the second AZD1222 dose. The receptors stem from an adult who received the AZD1222 COVID-19 vaccine.

V is TRBV27 and J is TRBJ2-3; tentative D call: TRBD1 (6 bases). This CDR3 has 14 residues. V was pared by 8 bases and J by 6 bases, with 18 bases between. Germline V gives CDR1 MNHEY, CDR2 SMNVEV (reference sequence). CDR3: CASGRGTGGDTQYF. CDR3 nucleotide sequence: TGTGCCAGCGGTAGGGGGACCGGCGGGGATACGCAGTATTTT.

The V and J genes are TRBV4-2 and TRBJ2-2; 10 bases match TRBD2. Germline V gene data show CDR1 as LGHNA and CDR2 as YNFKEQ. The V segment lost 0 bases and the J segment 0 bases; nucleotides outside the gene matches: 1. The CDR3 is made up of 17 amino acids. CDR3 sequence reads: CASSQDLAGANTGELFF. The CDR3 DNA reads TGTGCCAGCAGCCAAGATCTAGCGGGGGCGAACACCGGGGAGCTGTTTTTT.

This chain joins TRBV28 and TRBJ2-7, with 12 bases aligning to TRBD2. Per the germline V gene, CDR1 is MDHEN and CDR2 is SYDVKM. The CDR3 is 16 amino acids. The V gene end was trimmed by 5 bases and the J gene end by 2 bases; junction bases not matched to a gene: 7. CDR3 in amino acids: CASSLGLAGTTYEQYF. DNA for the CDR3: TGTGCCAGCAGTCTGGGACTAGCGGGCACGACCTACGAGCAGTACTTC.

This chain connects TRBV11-2 to TRBJ1-1, with D perhaps matching TRBD1 (5 bases). From germline, CDR1 is SGHAT and CDR2 FQNNGV. Trimming took off 4 bases at V and 10 bases at J, with 13 bases between the two ends. This CDR3 is 12 amino acids long. The DNA for the CDR3 is TGTGCCAGCAGCTCACAGCCGGGGGGAGCTTTCTTT. Protein sequence: CASSSQPGGAFF.

CDR3 sequence reads: CASSFPDRGNTIYF. DNA for the CDR3: TGCGCCAGCAGCTTCCCGGACCGAGGAAACACCATATATTTT. V and J are TRBV5-1 and TRBJ1-3; no reliable D call. V was trimmed by 2 bases and J by 4 bases, leaving 10 bases between them. The CDR3 has 14 residues. Germline V gene lookup returns CDR1 SGHRS and CDR2 YFSETQ.

Here the CDR3 reads CASSQGGNEQFF. DNA for the CDR3: TGTGCCAGCAGCCAAGGGGGAAATGAGCAGTTCTTC. The gene calls are TRBV5-4 and TRBJ2-1; D is possibly TRBD1 (6 bases). The V gene's germline CDR1 is SGHNT and CDR2 YYREEE (reference sequence). The CDR3 contains 12 residues. Trimming took off 4 bases at V and 7 bases at J, with 9 bases between the two ends. Full variable domain (rest looked up from reference TRBV5-4 and TRBJ2-1): ETGVTQSPTHLIKTRGQQVTLRCSSQSGHNTVSWYQQALGQGPQFIFQYYREEENGRGNFPPRFSGLQFPNYSSELNVNALELDDSALYLCASSQGGNEQFFGPGTRLTVL.

This sequence joins TRBV10-3 and TRBJ2-1; the match to TRBD1 covers 7 bases. CDR1 and CDR2 (germline): ENHRY, SYGVKD. Trimming took 4 bases from V and 9 from J; bases not matched to a gene: 6. The CDR3 consists of 13 residues. Here the CDR3 reads CAISGRQGGEQFF. The CDR3 DNA sequence: TGTGCCATCAGTGGGCGACAGGGCGGTGAGCAGTTCTTC.

This sequence joins TRBV7-2 and TRBJ2-3; 10 nucleotides align to TRBD2. The CDR3 contains 16 residues. The V segment lost 0 bases and the J segment 8 bases; nucleotides outside the gene matches: 8. Per germline, CDR1 SGHTA and CDR2 FQGNSA. Written as DNA, the CDR3 is TGTGCCAGCAGCTTAGCCCCTAGCGGGGGTAGTGGTACGCAGTATTTT. Its protein product is CASSLAPSGGSGTQYF.

The table lists this clone with a few counts. V is TRBV5-4 and J is TRBJ1-1, with D possibly matching TRBD1 (6 bases). Trimming left V 4 bases short and J 1 base short, with 14 bases between. Germline V gene sequence: CDR1 SGHNT, CDR2 YYREEE (reference sequence). There are 15 residues in the CDR3. The CDR3 DNA is TGTGCCAGCAGCCCTTCCGGGGGCCGGAACACTGAAGCTTTCTTT. Encoded protein: CASSPSGGRNTEAFF. The whole variable domain, filled in from reference TRBV5-4 and TRBJ1-1, reads ETGVTQSPTHLIKTRGQQVTLRCSSQSGHNTVSWYQQALGQGPQFIFQYYREEENGRGNFPPRFSGLQFPNYSSELNVNALELDDSALYLCASSPSGGRNTEAFFGQGTRLTVV.

In its sample, this clone was seen a few times. The V gene is TRBV21-1, the J gene TRBJ1-6; the DNA was not compared with TRBD1, the D call given in the table. TRBV21-1 is classified as a pseudogene. This CDR3 has 19 residues. Written as DNA, the CDR3 is TGTGCCAGCAGCAAAGGACGCAGACAGCCGAGCTCCTATAATTCACCCCTCCACTTT. Translating gives CASSKGRRQPSSYNSPLHF.

The chain is built from TRBV30 and TRBJ2-7; a weak D match, TRBD2 (5 bases). Germline lookup yields CDR1 GTSNPN and CDR2 SVGIG (reference sequence). This CDR3 is built from 12 residues. V was pared by 0 bases and J by 7 bases, with 10 bases between. Written as DNA, the CDR3 is TGTGCCTGGAGTGTACTAGGGAGTGAGCAGTACTTC. Its protein is CAWSVLGSEQYF.

This sequence joins TRBV4-2 and TRBJ1-2, with unresolved D. Looked up from germline, CDR1 is LGHNA and CDR2 is YNFKEQ. The CDR3 has 14 amino acids. The germline V and J ends were trimmed by 5 bases and 8 bases, with 18 bases remaining between them. CDR3 coding DNA: TGTGCCAGCAGCTACCTCGCCGGGGTCGGCGGCTACACCTTC. Translated: CASSYLAGVGGYTF.

This clone is a singleton in its sample. The chain recombines TRBV25-1 with TRBJ1-5; the D is unclear. Germline V lookup: CDR1 MGHDK, CDR2 SYGVNS. Deletions cut 3 bases from V and 2 bases from J, with 14 bases between. This CDR3 has 16 amino acids. CDR3 amino acids: CASSESGYKGNQPQHF. In DNA, the CDR3 is TGTGCCAGCAGTGAGTCGGGTTATAAGGGCAATCAGCCCCAGCATTTT.

This clone was detected only once. J is TRBJ1-1 and V is TRBV9; maybe TRBD1 (5 bases). The CDR3 has 15 amino acids. Per the germline V gene, CDR1 is SGDLS and CDR2 is YYNGEE. The V and J ends lost 0 bases and 4 bases respectively, with 13 bases between them. CDR3 amino acids: CASSVAGTGSTEAFF. The CDR3 DNA follows: TGTGCCAGCAGCGTAGCCGGGACGGGGAGCACTGAAGCTTTCTTT.

The chain links TRBV6-2 or TRBV6-3 to TRBJ2-1; no definite D call. Between the trimmed V and J ends, which lost 3 bases and 6 bases, there was a span of 6 bases. Germline CDR1 is MNHEY and CDR2 is SVGEGT. This CDR3 is 12 amino acids long. CDR3 nucleotides: TGTGCCAGCAGTTATCCCGTCAATGAGCAGTTCTTC. Protein: CASSYPVNEQFF.

This chain uses TRBV29-1 with TRBJ2-3; no reliable D call. V lost 6 bases to trimming and J lost 4 bases, with 11 bases between them. The CDR3 sequence is 12 residues long. Germline values: CDR1 SQVTM, CDR2 ANQGSEA. The CDR3 is CSVLGLPDTQYF. The CDR3 DNA follows: TGCAGCGTCCTGGGCCTGCCAGATACGCAGTATTTT.

This clone came up once. The chain carries TRBV7-2 and TRBJ2-2; 9 nucleotides match TRBD2. Germline V gene data show CDR1 as SGHTA and CDR2 as FQGNSA. The trim removed 5 bases at V and 4 bases at J, leaving 8 bases unmatched. This CDR3 spans 16 amino acids. The CDR3 reads CASSKRASGTTGELFF. The CDR3 nucleotides are TGTGCCAGCAGCAAAAGGGCTAGCGGGACCACCGGGGAGCTGTTTTTT.

The V call is TRBV28, the J call TRBJ2-7; 13 bases align to TRBD2. The CDR3 runs 15 residues. V was pared by 4 bases and J by 6 bases, with 6 bases of the junction left unmatched. Germline V gene data show CDR1 as MDHEN and CDR2 as SYDVKM. The CDR3 is CASSSRTSGSSEQYF. The CDR3 DNA reads TGTGCCAGCAGTTCCCGGACTAGCGGGAGTTCCGAGCAGTACTTC.

This sequence joins TRBV3-1 (or the pseudogene TRBV3-2) and TRBJ2-2; either TRBD1 or TRBD2 may supply D (5 bases each). The CDR3 loop spans 15 amino acids. Trimming removed 4 bases at V and 2 bases at J, with 11 bases between. From germline, CDR1 is LGHDT and CDR2 YNNKEL (reference sequence). The CDR3 sequence is CASSPRDRNTGELFF. CDR3 DNA sequence: TGTGCCAGCAGCCCCCGGGACCGCAACACCGGGGAGCTGTTTTTT.

V gene TRBV5-3 combines with J gene TRBJ1-2, with D possibly TRBD1 on 5 matching bases. TRBV5-3 is an open reading frame whose function is uncertain. V dropped 4 bases and J dropped 8 bases, with 12 bases sitting between them. The CDR3 covers 12 residues. The CDR3 spells CARSPGSGGYTF. The CDR3 DNA follows: TGTGCCAGAAGCCCAGGGTCCGGCGGCTACACCTTC.

This chain connects TRBV30 to TRBJ1-4; D possibly corresponds to TRBD1 (6 bases). This CDR3 contains 14 residues. Germline V gene sequence: CDR1 GTSNPN, CDR2 SVGIG (reference sequence). The V gene lost 3 bases and the J gene lost 4 bases, with 12 bases spanning the gap. CDR3 sequence: CAWSSGQRNEKLFF. The CDR3 nucleotides are TGTGCCTGGAGCTCGGGACAACGTAATGAAAAACTGTTTTTT.

The rearrangement joins TRBV25-1 to TRBJ1-2; D ambiguous. Germline V gene lookup returns CDR1 MGHDK and CDR2 SYGVNS. Between the trimmed V and J ends, which lost 6 bases and 9 bases, there was a span of 14 bases. The CDR3 runs to 12 residues. In DNA form, the CDR3 reads TGTGCCAGCAGCATTCCGGGTGAGAGCTACACCTTC. It yields the protein CASSIPGESYTF.

The chain links TRBV15 to TRBJ1-2, with no clear D. This CDR3 has 15 amino acids. The V end lost 0 bases, the J end lost 3 bases, and 11 bases lay between the germline ends. Germline CDR1 reads LNHNV; CDR2 reads YYDKDF (reference sequence). The CDR3: CATSRDPTPDYGYTF. The CDR3 DNA is TGTGCCACCAGCAGAGATCCCACCCCAGACTATGGCTACACCTTC.

In its sample, this clone was seen a few times. V usage is TRBV5-1 and J usage is TRBJ1-2; possible D gene TRBD1, 5 bases. The CDR3 runs 13 residues. Trimming removed 3 bases from V and 7 bases from J, with 13 bases in between. The V gene's germline CDR1 is SGHRS and CDR2 YFSETQ. The CDR3 nucleotides read TGCGCCAGCAGCTCAAGGGCGGGGACTGGCTACACCTTC. Translation: CASSSRAGTGYTF. Full variable domain (rest looked up from reference TRBV5-1 and TRBJ1-2): KAGVTQTPRYLIKTRGQQVTLSCSPISGHRSVSWYQQTPGQGLQFLFEYFSETQRNKGNFPGRFSGRQFSNSRSEMNVSTLELGDSALYLCASSSRAGTGYTFGSGTRLTVV.

The V and J genes are TRBV4-3 and TRBJ2-3; D call uncertain. V was clipped by 0 bases and J by 3 bases, with 16 bases between them. Per the germline V gene, CDR1 is LGHNA and CDR2 is YSLEER. This CDR3 is 17 amino acids long. The CDR3 DNA is TGCGCCAGCAGCCAAGACCCCGGACCCGGTTGGACAGATACGCAGTATTTT. Translation: CASSQDPGPGWTDTQYF.

This clone showed up just a few times. The chain couples TRBV5-1 to TRBJ1-4; D not certain. Trimming cost V 1 base and J 2 bases, with 12 bases left between them. The germline V gene has CDR1 SGHRS and CDR2 YFSETQ. The CDR3 loop spans 16 amino acids. DNA for the CDR3: TGCGCCAGCAGCTTGACGCCAAGCTTGACTAATGAAAAACTGTTTTTT. Translation: CASSLTPSLTNEKLFF.

The chain links TRBV30 to TRBJ1-4; D unclear. CDR3 size: 15 residues. Per the germline V gene, CDR1 is GTSNPN and CDR2 is SVGIG (reference sequence). With 2 bases removed from V and 5 bases from J, the gap between germline ends came to 15 bases. The CDR3 region is CAWSTTGLVNEKLFF. Here the CDR3 DNA reads TGTGCCTGGAGTACGACCGGGCTAGTAAATGAAAAACTGTTTTTT.